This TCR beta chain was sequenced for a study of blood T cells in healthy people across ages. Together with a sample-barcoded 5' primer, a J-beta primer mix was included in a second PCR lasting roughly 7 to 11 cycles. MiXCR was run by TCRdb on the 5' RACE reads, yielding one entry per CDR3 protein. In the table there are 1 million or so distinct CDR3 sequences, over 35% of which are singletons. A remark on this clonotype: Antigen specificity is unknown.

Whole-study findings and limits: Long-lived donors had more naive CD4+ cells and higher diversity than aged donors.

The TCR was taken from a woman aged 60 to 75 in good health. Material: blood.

CDR3 amino acids: CASRRPGQGAETQYF. The CDR3 nucleotides read TGTGCCAGCAGGAGACCGGGACAGGGAGCAGAAACCCAGTACTTC. J is TRBJ2-4 and V is TRBV11-2, with 9 bases that match TRBD1. V shed 6 bases and J 13 bases; nucleotides not matched to a gene: 16. This CDR3 comprises 15 residues. Germline assignment: CDR1 SGHAT and CDR2 FQNNGV.